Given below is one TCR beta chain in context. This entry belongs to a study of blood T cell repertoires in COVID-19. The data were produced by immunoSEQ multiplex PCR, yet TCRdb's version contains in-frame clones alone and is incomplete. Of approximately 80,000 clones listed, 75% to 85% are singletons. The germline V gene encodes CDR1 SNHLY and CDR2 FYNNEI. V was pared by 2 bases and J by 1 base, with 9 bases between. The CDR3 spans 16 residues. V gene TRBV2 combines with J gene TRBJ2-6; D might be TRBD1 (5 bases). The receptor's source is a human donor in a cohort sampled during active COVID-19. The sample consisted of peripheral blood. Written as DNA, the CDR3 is TGTGCCAGCAGTGAAAGGGGCCCGTCTGGGGCCAACGTCCTGACTTTC. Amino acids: CASSERGPSGANVLTF.